These 30 T cell receptor beta chains originate from one sample sequenced in a study of neurological immune-mediated disorders (dated by TCRdb to about 2019). Libraries came from 5' RACE. Sequencing took place on an Illumina HiSeq 2500. TCRdb reprocessed the public reads (quality trimming at Q25 with fastp, clone calling with MiXCR) and kept in-frame beta chains. Every CDR3 protein is listed once, alongside the most common genes and DNA of its rows. This sample comprises about 30,000 distinct CDR3 sequences, about 16% of them detected only once. Roughly 27% of the sample goes to the ten largest clones. Sequencing was performed on PBMCs. The origin of the receptors is a man in his 70s in good health.

This clonotype was seen many times. The chain combines TRBV3-1 with TRBJ1-4; 7 bases match TRBD1. This CDR3 is built from 14 residues. The J segment lost 3 bases and the V segment lost 4 bases, leaving 2 bases of the junction unmatched. The germline V gene encodes CDR1 LGHDT and CDR2 YNNKEL (reference sequence). The chain's CDR3 is CASSPGTANEKLFF. CDR3 coding DNA: TGTGCCAGCAGCCCCGGGACAGCTAATGAAAAACTGTTTTTT.

This clonotype showed up many times. This chain connects TRBV7-2 to TRBJ2-3, with 7 bases fitting TRBD2. CDR3 length equals 18 residues. Germline CDR1 SGHTA, CDR2 FQGNSA. Losses at the gene ends were 1 base for V and 2 bases for J; bases not matched to a gene: 12. CDR3 coding DNA: TGTGCCAGCAGCTTAGTCCTAACTGGCGGGGGACTCACAGATACGCAGTATTTT. This gives the protein CASSLVLTGGGLTDTQYF.

This clonotype was recorded at least ten times. V usage is TRBV9 and J usage is TRBJ2-3, with 11 positions matching TRBD2. CDR1 is SGDLS, CDR2 YYNGEE, per germline. This CDR3 has 16 amino acids. V was clipped by 4 bases and J by 3 bases; unmatched bases: 7. The CDR3 reads CASSTGTSGATDTQYF. The CDR3 DNA is TGTGCCAGCAGCACAGGGACTAGCGGAGCAACAGATACGCAGTATTTT.

This clonotype was detected many times. In DNA form, the CDR3 reads TGTGCCAGCAGCTTAGATGGGACAGGGGGCTTCGATGAGCAGTTCTTC. Its translation is CASSLDGTGGFDEQFF. V gene TRBV7-2 combines with J gene TRBJ2-1, with 12 bases that match TRBD1. V shed 1 base and J 8 bases; nucleotides not matched to a gene: 6. Germline V gene sequence: CDR1 SGHTA, CDR2 FQGNSA. The CDR3 spans 16 residues.

In its sample, this clonotype was seen many times. This chain links TRBV24-1 with TRBJ2-1; a possible D gene is TRBD2 (5 bases). V shed 9 bases and J shed 2 bases, with 16 bases lying between them. The germline CDR1 and CDR2 sequences are KGHDR and SFDVKD. This CDR3 is 15 amino acids long. The CDR3 nucleotides read TGTGCCACCTACCGAAGGAGGATAGCCTACAATGAGCAGTTCTTC. Amino acid sequence: CATYRRRIAYNEQFF.

There are many counts of this clonotype. V and J are TRBV20-1 and TRBJ1-1; D not resolved. The ends were cut back, 2 bases at V and 1 base at J, with 8 bases in the middle. Looked up from germline, CDR1 is DFQATT and CDR2 is SNEGSKA (reference sequence). The length of the CDR3 is 13 residues. CDR3 region: CSARRVTNTEAFF. CDR3 DNA sequence: TGCAGTGCTAGAAGGGTTACGAACACTGAAGCTTTCTTT.

This clonotype has a count of ten or more. The chain recombines TRBV20-1 with TRBJ2-3, with a possible D match to TRBD2 (5 bases). The CDR3 runs to 12 residues. Germline CDR1 is DFQATT and CDR2 is SNEGSKA (reference sequence). V shed 6 bases and J shed 4 bases, with 11 bases lying between them. The CDR3 here is CSAGVSADTQYF. The CDR3 DNA is TGCAGTGCCGGGGTTTCTGCAGATACGCAGTATTTT.

This clonotype was picked up many times. CDR3 nucleotide sequence: TGTGCCACCCAGGGGGCGAATGGCTACACCTTC. Translation gives CATQGANGYTF. V and J are TRBV12-3 or TRBV12-4 and TRBJ1-2; 8 bases fit TRBD1. V lost 10 bases and J lost 6; bases outside the gene matches: 4. This CDR3 is built from 11 residues.

This clonotype is medium-sized in the sample. The chain is built from TRBV9 and TRBJ1-5, with TRBD1 matching over 9 bases. With V trimmed by 2 bases and J by 4 bases, 1 base remained unmatched. The germline gives CDR1 SGDLS, CDR2 YYNGEE. The CDR3 length is 14 residues. The CDR3, as DNA: TGTGCCAGCAGCGTCGGGACAGGGAATCAGCCCCAGCATTTT. Encoded protein: CASSVGTGNQPQHF.

J is TRBJ2-3 and V is TRBV6-5; D is undetermined. This CDR3 has 15 amino acids. The V end was cut by 5 bases, the J end by 4 bases, with 16 bases between. The germline V gene has CDR1 MNHEY and CDR2 SVGAGI. The CDR3 sequence is CASSQRYSIADTQYF. The CDR3, as DNA: TGTGCCAGCAGTCAGCGATACAGCATCGCAGATACGCAGTATTTT.

Ten or more counts support this clonotype. This chain connects TRBV7-2 to TRBJ1-4; a possible D gene is TRBD1 (6 bases). The V end was cut by 5 bases, the J end by 5 bases, with 12 bases between. CDR3 size: 14 residues. Germline V gene data show CDR1 as SGHTA and CDR2 as FQGNSA. This CDR3 is CASSAWDTNEKLFF. DNA for the CDR3: TGTGCCAGCAGCGCGTGGGACACCAATGAAAAACTGTTTTTT.

Only one count was recorded for this clonotype. One end of the junction fails to match germline, which may point to a read error. The chain employs TRBV6-6 and TRBJ2-1; D unresolved. CDR3 size: 14 residues. CDR1 is MNHNY and CDR2 is SVGAGI in the germline V gene (reference sequence). The CDR3 region is CVSSSRLLGHEQFF. CDR3 in DNA: TGTGTCAGCAGTTCGAGACTCTTAGGGCATGAGCAGTTCTTC.

This clonotype was observed many times. This sequence joins TRBV12-3 or TRBV12-4 and TRBJ2-3, with D possibly being TRBD1 or TRBD2 (6 bases each). V gave up 3 bases and J gave up 3 bases, with 13 bases separating them. This CDR3 is built from 15 residues. The CDR3 bases are TGTGCCAGCAGTTTTGAGGGGGGCCGGACAGATACGCAGTATTTT. Its translation: CASSFEGGRTDTQYF.

This clonotype was detected ten times or more. CDR3 amino acids: CASRRGLSDEQFF. DNA of the CDR3: TGTGCCAGCAGGAGAGGGTTGTCCGATGAGCAGTTCTTC. This rearrangement joins TRBV12-3 or TRBV12-4 to TRBJ2-1, with D perhaps matching TRBD2 (5 bases). This CDR3 comprises 13 residues. Trimming removed 6 bases from V and 8 bases from J, with 14 bases in between.

In its sample, this clonotype was seen a few times. The CDR3 DNA reads TGTGCCAGCAGCGGGGGAAACTGGGGCACTGGGGCCAACGTCCTGACTTTC. Translation gives CASSGGNWGTGANVLTF. The V gene is TRBV2, the J gene TRBJ2-6; tentative D call: TRBD2 (6 bases). There are 17 residues in the CDR3. Germline loops: CDR1 SNHLY, CDR2 FYNNEI. V lost 6 bases, J lost 2 bases, and 17 bases lay in between. The complete variable domain, with remaining parts taken from reference TRBV2 and TRBJ2-6, reads EPEVTQTPSHQVTQMGQEVILRCVPISNHLYFYWYRQILGQKVEFLVSFYNNEISEKSEIFDDQFSVERPDGSNFTLKIRSTKLEDSAMYFCASSGGNWGTGANVLTFGAGSRLTVL.

This clonotype has just a few counts. This chain uses TRBV20-1 with TRBJ2-5; D is unresolved. The ends were cut back, 5 bases at V and 6 bases at J, with 16 bases in the middle. Looked up from germline, CDR1 is DFQATT and CDR2 is SNEGSKA (reference sequence). The CDR3 is made up of 13 amino acids. Here the CDR3 reads CSAPYAAEQTQYF. CDR3 nucleotide sequence: TGCAGTGCTCCGTATGCGGCGGAACAGACCCAGTACTTC.

This clonotype is termed medium-sized (0.01 to 0.1%). This sequence joins TRBV7-2 and TRBJ2-2, with 8 bases identical to TRBD2. This CDR3 is built from 16 residues. V shed 5 bases and J 1 base; nucleotides not matched to a gene: 6. From germline, CDR1 is SGHTA and CDR2 FQGNSA. The DNA of the CDR3 is TGTGCCAGCAGCCAGAAGGCGGGGGGGAACACCGGGGAGCTGTTTTTT. Protein: CASSQKAGGNTGELFF.

The chain has TRBV5-1 and TRBJ2-1; 8 bases match TRBD1. Germline loops: CDR1 SGHRS, CDR2 YFSETQ. The J segment lost 2 bases and the V segment lost 4 bases, leaving 8 bases of the junction unmatched. The CDR3 runs to 16 residues. The CDR3 loop reads CASSLQGGVAYNEQFF. The CDR3 DNA reads as TGCGCCAGCAGCCTACAGGGGGGCGTAGCCTACAATGAGCAGTTCTTC.

This clonotype came up many times. V is TRBV7-2 and J is TRBJ2-1, with D unclear. CDR1 and CDR2 (germline): SGHTA, FQGNSA. The CDR3 length is 13 residues. V lost 5 bases to trimming and J lost 4 bases, with 9 bases between them. CDR3: CASSTTPYNEQFF. The CDR3 nucleotides read TGTGCCAGCAGCACGACCCCTTACAATGAGCAGTTCTTC.

This clonotype was recorded many times. The chain uses TRBV24-1 and TRBJ2-2; 7 bases align to TRBD1. The CDR3 runs 15 residues. Germline CDR1 is KGHDR and CDR2 is SFDVKD. V lost 4 bases to trimming and J lost 3 bases; unmatched junction nucleotides: 4. In DNA, the CDR3 is TGTGCCACCAGTGACGCGACAGGGTACACCGGGGAGCTGTTTTTT. Translation gives CATSDATGYTGELFF.

At least ten counts were recorded for this clonotype. V is TRBV15 and J is TRBJ2-1; 8 bases match TRBD2. With V trimmed by 1 base and J by 5 bases, 13 bases remained unmatched. Germline V CDR1 and CDR2: LNHNV, YYDKDF (reference sequence). The CDR3 length is 18 residues. As DNA, the CDR3 is TGTGCCACCAGCAGAGCGGGAGGGGGACCCCGGAGGAACAATGAGCAGTTCTTC. Its translation is CATSRAGGGPRRNNEQFF.

This clonotype rates as medium-sized. The rearrangement links TRBV12-3 or TRBV12-4 to TRBJ1-4; D possibly corresponds to TRBD1 (5 bases). V shed 4 bases and J shed 10 bases, with 19 bases lying between them. The CDR3 contains 15 residues. The CDR3 sequence is CASSWGGRTPAKLFF. The CDR3 DNA reads TGTGCCAGCAGTTGGGGGGGACGGACTCCGGCAAAACTGTTTTTT.

This clonotype was recorded many times. The rearrangement uses TRBV3-1 and TRBJ1-3; 8 bases are a match to TRBD1. The CDR3 length is 16 residues. Per germline, CDR1 LGHDT and CDR2 YNNKEL (reference sequence). V shed 4 bases and J 0 bases; nucleotides not matched to a gene: 5. CDR3 protein: CASSLGQGDSGNTIYF. Here the CDR3 DNA reads TGTGCCAGCAGCCTCGGACAGGGCGACTCTGGAAACACCATATATTTT.

In this sample, this clonotype turned up many times. CDR3 nucleotides: TGTGCCAGCAGACAGGGAACCACAGATACGCAGTATTTT. Translating gives CASRQGTTDTQYF. This chain uses TRBV25-1 with TRBJ2-3; D may be TRBD1 (6 bases). The V and J ends lost 6 bases and 2 bases respectively, with 9 bases between them. This CDR3 has 13 amino acids. Per germline, CDR1 MGHDK and CDR2 SYGVNS.

To note about this clonotype: It is unclear where the CDR3 begins or ends on the DNA, so no DNA is shown, and the CDR3 is as TCRdb lists it. The chain joins TRBV7-9 to TRBJ1-6; TRBD1 is taken as the D call from the table, unchecked against the DNA. Germline CDR1 is SEHNR and CDR2 is FQNEAQ (reference sequence). The CDR3 spans 24 residues, counting both ends. CDR3 in amino acids: CASSFYICSARDLREGTYNSPLHF.

This clonotype was picked up many times. CDR3 DNA: TGCAGTGCTAGGGACTTGAACACCGGGGAGCTGTTTTTT. Amino acid sequence: CSARDLNTGELFF. The rearrangement joins TRBV20-1 to TRBJ2-2, with D possibly TRBD2 on 5 matching bases. This CDR3 is built from 13 residues. Germline assignment: CDR1 DFQATT and CDR2 SNEGSKA (reference sequence). V shed 3 bases and J shed 1 base, with 6 bases lying between them.

This clonotype came up many times. This sequence joins TRBV12-3 or TRBV12-4 and TRBJ2-7, with D tentatively TRBD1 or TRBD2 (6 bases each). The CDR3 is 13 residues long. Trimming shortened V by 5 bases and J by 4 bases, and 12 bases separated the two germline ends. CDR3 sequence reads: CASSPEGGYEQYF. CDR3 coding DNA: TGTGCCAGCAGTCCCGAGGGGGGTTACGAGCAGTACTTC.

At least ten counts were recorded for this clonotype. The V gene is TRBV7-3, the J gene TRBJ2-2, with D unresolved. The CDR3 has 16 residues. V was trimmed by 5 bases and J by 4 bases, leaving 17 bases between them. Looked up from germline, CDR1 is SGHTA and CDR2 is FQGTGA. Here the CDR3 DNA reads TGTGCCAGCAGCCCCCTCGGCAGGCGAAGCACCGGGGAGCTGTTTTTT. This translates into CASSPLGRRSTGELFF.

This clonotype was detected ten times or more. The chain has TRBV18 and TRBJ2-5; 11 bases fit TRBD1. Germline trimming cut 7 bases from V and 3 bases from J; bases unmatched to any gene: 4. The length of the CDR3 is 14 residues. In germline, CDR1 is KGHSH, CDR2 LQKENI. The CDR3 here is CASFRDRGEETQYF. For the CDR3, the DNA is TGTGCCAGCTTCCGGGACAGGGGGGAAGAGACCCAGTACTTC.

The rearrangement links TRBV7-2 to TRBJ2-7; maybe TRBD2 (6 bases). The V and J ends lost 4 bases and 5 bases respectively, with 12 bases between them. This CDR3 is 13 amino acids long. Germline V gene data show CDR1 as SGHTA and CDR2 as FQGNSA. In nucleotides, the CDR3 is TGTGCCAGCAGCTGGGGACTCACCGACGAGCAGTACTTC. It is translated as CASSWGLTDEQYF.